These 22 T cell receptor beta chains share one sample of origin, sequenced in a study of beta chain features in type 1 diabetes. The authors reverse transcribed all of the isolated RNA, so sequencing captured expressed TCRB transcripts. Profiled with immunoSEQ multiplex PCR; TCRdb holds only in-frame clones, not every one. The repertoire includes some 180,000 clones, about an eighth of them detected once, and about 0.66% sits in the top ten. What was sequenced was central memory CD4+ T cells from blood. The receptors shown here come from a woman in her late teens or twenties in good health.

In its sample, this clone was seen a few times. This sequence joins TRBV10-3 and TRBJ2-3, with D perhaps TRBD2 (6 bases). V lost 6 bases, J lost 5 bases, and 12 bases lay in between. The CDR3 has 13 amino acids. Germline values: CDR1 ENHRY, CDR2 SYGVKD. CDR3 in amino acids: CAIRSPGGDTQYF. The CDR3 DNA is TGTGCCATCAGATCACCCGGGGGAGATACGCAGTATTTT.

This chain uses TRBV6-1 with TRBJ2-7; 8 positions match TRBD1. Germline lookup yields CDR1 MNHNS and CDR2 SASEGT. The trim removed 10 bases at V and 1 base at J, leaving 12 bases unmatched. The CDR3 loop spans 15 amino acids. The CDR3 spells CATLALQGASYEQYF. CDR3 bases: TGTGCCACATTGGCGCTTCAGGGGGCATCCTACGAGCAGTACTTC.

The table lists this clone with a few counts. The chain uses TRBV30 and TRBJ2-2, with TRBD2 identical over 10 bases. The J segment lost 8 bases and the V segment lost 5 bases, leaving 11 bases of the junction unmatched. Germline V gene sequence: CDR1 GTSNPN, CDR2 SVGIG (reference sequence). CDR3 size: 15 residues. Here the CDR3 DNA reads TGTGCCTGGGACCGTTCTAGCGGGAGTAGGGGGGAGCTGTTTTTT. Its translation: CAWDRSSGSRGELFF.

This clone was detected a few times. This rearrangement joins TRBV19 to TRBJ1-1; 7 bases match TRBD1. The V and J ends lost 6 bases and 5 bases, in that order; junction bases with no gene match: 6. Looked up from germline, CDR1 is LNHDA and CDR2 is SQIVND (reference sequence). The CDR3 is 13 residues long. The CDR3 nucleotides are TGTGCCAGTAGAAGGACCAGGGGGACTGAAGCTTTCTTT. This sequence encodes CASRRTRGTEAFF.

This clone was counted many times. CDR3 DNA: TGCAGCGTCAACACAGGGGGTGCGCGCCGCACCTTC. This codes for CSVNTGGARRTF. The chain combines TRBV29-1 with TRBJ1-2; 8 bases are a match to TRBD1. Germline V lookup: CDR1 SQVTM, CDR2 ANQGSEA. Trimming took 6 bases from V and 13 from J; bases not matched to a gene: 13. The length of the CDR3 is 12 residues. The full variable domain, rest sourced from reference TRBV29-1 and TRBJ1-2, is SAVISQKPSRDICQRGTSLTIQCQVDSQVTMMFWYRQQPGQSLTLIATANQGSEATYESGFVIDKFPISRPNLTFSTLTVSNMSPEDSSIYLCSVNTGGARRTFGSGTRLTVV.

This clone was counted between two and nine times. This rearrangement joins TRBV2 to TRBJ2-4, with a tentative D call TRBD2 (6 bases). V lost 0 bases to trimming and J lost 0 bases, with 15 bases between them. The germline CDR1 and CDR2 sequences are SNHLY and FYNNEI. The length of the CDR3 is 18 residues. The CDR3 loop reads CASSEALNSGIAKNIQYF. DNA of the CDR3: TGTGCCAGCAGTGAAGCATTGAATAGCGGTATAGCCAAAAACATTCAGTACTTC.

This clone was picked up a small number of times. V gene TRBV6-6 combines with J gene TRBJ2-5; D may be TRBD2 (7 bases). V lost 4 bases, J lost 1 base, and 10 bases lay in between. Germline assignment: CDR1 MNHNY and CDR2 SVGAGI (reference sequence). The CDR3 spans 14 residues. For the CDR3, the DNA is TGTGCCAGCAGTTGGAGGGGGGGCCAAGAGACCCAGTACTTC. Translated, it gives CASSWRGGQETQYF.

The chain is built from TRBV2 and TRBJ2-7, with a weak D call TRBD2 (6 bases). With 4 bases removed from V and 1 base from J, the gap between germline ends came to 8 bases. Germline V gives CDR1 SNHLY, CDR2 FYNNEI. The CDR3 covers 13 residues. This chain's CDR3 is CASSGGTSYEQYF. DNA of the CDR3: TGTGCCAGCAGTGGCGGGACTTCCTACGAGCAGTACTTC.

The rearrangement joins TRBV7-8 to TRBJ2-1; 15 bases agree with TRBD2. CDR3 length: 14 residues. Germline values: CDR1 SGHVS, CDR2 FQNEAQ. V shed 1 base, J shed 14 bases, and the junction held 3 bases outside the gene matches. The CDR3 DNA reads as TGTGCCAGCAGCTTAGGGACTAGCGGGAGGGCCGAGTTCTTC. Translating gives CASSLGTSGRAEFF.

The chain carries TRBV5-1 and TRBJ2-4; D may be TRBD2 (7 bases). The CDR3 has 14 residues. Deletions cut 1 base from V and 7 bases from J, with 12 bases between. CDR1 is SGHRS, CDR2 YFSETQ, per germline. The CDR3 reads CASSLQGRENIQYF. Here the CDR3 DNA reads TGCGCCAGCAGCTTGCAGGGGAGGGAGAACATTCAGTACTTC.

The gene calls are TRBV2 and TRBJ2-5; 7 bases are a match to TRBD2. V gave up 7 bases and J gave up 2 bases; unmatched junction bases: 4. Germline lookup yields CDR1 SNHLY and CDR2 FYNNEI. CDR3 length equals 13 residues. DNA for the CDR3: TGTGCCAGCACTAGCGGTAATCAAGAGACCCAGTACTTC. Its translation is CASTSGNQETQYF. Full variable domain (outside the CDR3, taken from reference TRBV2 and TRBJ2-5): EPEVTQTPSHQVTQMGQEVILRCVPISNHLYFYWYRQILGQKVEFLVSFYNNEISEKSEIFDDQFSVERPDGSNFTLKIRSTKLEDSAMYFCASTSGNQETQYFGPGTRLLVL.

This clone came up a few times. The chain recombines TRBV30 with TRBJ2-3; 13 positions agree with TRBD2. The CDR3 spans 18 residues. In germline, CDR1 is GTSNPN, CDR2 SVGIG (reference sequence). The trim removed 2 bases at V and 3 bases at J, leaving 11 bases unmatched. The CDR3 is CAWSQRLAGGGKTDTQYF. CDR3 nucleotide sequence: TGTGCCTGGAGTCAGAGACTAGCGGGAGGTGGAAAGACAGATACGCAGTATTTT.

This clone has just a few counts. The chain couples TRBV30 to TRBJ1-2; 9 bases match TRBD1. The CDR3 is 13 amino acids. Germline V gene lookup returns CDR1 GTSNPN and CDR2 SVGIG (reference sequence). J lost 8 bases, V lost 6 bases, and 10 bases had no gene match. This CDR3 is CACRDRDSGGYTF. The CDR3 DNA sequence: TGTGCCTGCCGGGACAGGGATTCCGGCGGCTACACCTTC.

This clone was detected a few times. The rearrangement links TRBV29-1 to TRBJ1-1, with no clear D. The CDR3 has 11 amino acids. Germline values: CDR1 SQVTM, CDR2 ANQGSEA. The CDR3 DNA is TGCATCGGATTAGCGAACACTGAAGCTTTCTTT. Its protein is CIGLANTEAFF. The full variable domain, its missing parts supplied by reference TRBV29-1 and TRBJ1-1, is SAVISQKPSRDICQRGTSLTIQCQVDSQVTMMFWYRQQPGQSLTLIATANQGSEATYESGFVIDKFPISRPNLTFSTLTVSNMSPEDSSIYLCIGLANTEAFFGQGTRLTVV.

This clone has just a few counts. The chain couples TRBV15 to TRBJ1-5; D uncertain. V was cut by 3 bases and J by 7 bases, with 7 bases left in between. In germline, CDR1 is LNHNV, CDR2 YYDKDF (reference sequence). The length of the CDR3 is 12 residues. The CDR3 DNA reads as TGTGCCACCAGCAGCCCGGGACAGCCCCAGCATTTT. Its translation is CATSSPGQPQHF.

This clone was observed a few times. The chain recombines TRBV5-1 with TRBJ2-7; perhaps TRBD1 as D (5 bases). V was pared by 0 bases and J by 6 bases, with 10 bases between. The CDR3 sequence is 13 residues long. Germline V gene data show CDR1 as SGHRS and CDR2 as YFSETQ. CDR3 in DNA: TGCGCCAGCAGCTTGGAAGGGGTGGCCGAGCAGTACTTC. This codes for CASSLEGVAEQYF.

This clone was picked up a small number of times. The chain combines TRBV5-1 with TRBJ2-7, with 7 positions matching TRBD1. The CDR3 has 14 amino acids. V lost 0 bases, J lost 4 bases, and 4 bases stayed unmatched. Germline V CDR1 and CDR2: SGHRS, YFSETQ. The DNA of the CDR3 is TGCGCCAGCAGCTTGGGACAGGGTTGGTACGAGCAGTACTTC. Amino acid sequence: CASSLGQGWYEQYF.

This chain joins TRBV28 and TRBJ2-3; weak D call: TRBD1 (6 bases). Germline V gene sequence: CDR1 MDHEN, CDR2 SYDVKM. CDR3 length: 17 residues. V was clipped by 5 bases and J by 5 bases, with 23 bases between them. Here the CDR3 reads CASSPAPGGLLGDTQYF. CDR3 sequence (DNA): TGTGCCAGCAGTCCCGCCCCTGGGGGCCTCTTGGGAGATACGCAGTATTTT.

This clone was seen a single time. V usage is TRBV5-1 and J usage is TRBJ1-1; the D gene is possibly TRBD1 (5 bases). V was cut by 0 bases and J by 6 bases, with 9 bases left in between. The CDR3 runs to 13 residues. Germline CDR1 and CDR2: SGHRS and YFSETQ. CDR3 loop: CASSLAQGSEAFF. The CDR3 nucleotides are TGCGCCAGCAGCTTGGCGCAGGGTTCTGAAGCTTTCTTT.

The chain recombines TRBV7-2 with TRBJ2-1; a possible D gene is TRBD2 (7 bases). Trimming removed 0 bases at V and 4 bases at J, with 16 bases between. Germline V gene sequence: CDR1 SGHTA, CDR2 FQGNSA. The CDR3 runs to 17 residues. CDR3 loop: CASSLAGRGGGYNEQFF. The CDR3 DNA follows: TGTGCCAGCAGCTTAGCGGGGAGGGGGGGCGGTTACAATGAGCAGTTCTTC.

The rearrangement uses TRBV6-5 and TRBJ2-7; D is perhaps TRBD2 (6 bases). Germline-derived CDR1 and CDR2 are MNHEY and SVGAGI. The CDR3 is 15 amino acids. Trimming pared 0 bases from V and 5 bases from J, leaving 14 bases between. CDR3 coding DNA: TGTGCCAGCAGTTACTCCTCGGGGGTAGTTCACGAGCAGTACTTC. Translated, it gives CASSYSSGVVHEQYF.

This clone occurred a few times. The chain combines TRBV11-2 with TRBJ2-1; 11 bases agree with TRBD2. The trim removed 5 bases at V and 3 bases at J, leaving 3 bases unmatched. The CDR3 is made up of 15 amino acids. The germline V gene has CDR1 SGHAT and CDR2 FQNNGV. The CDR3 is CASSPTSGSYNEQFF. The CDR3 DNA sequence: TGTGCCAGCAGCCCTACTAGCGGGAGCTACAATGAGCAGTTCTTC.